This T cell receptor beta chain was sequenced during a study of cytomegalovirus exposure and HLA in healthy donors. Study background: A previous analysis identified 95 million to 130 million unique TCR beta sequences derived from around 200 million T cells. General study points: There were some 150 TCR beta chains listed as cytomegalovirus-associated.

With respect to this clone: Its antigen is not identified.

PCR employed 60 Vbeta and 13 Jbeta primers. In the original analysis: A later analysis counted about 80 million unique TCR beta chains, roughly 11 million shared. TCRdb's copy holds only in-frame clones and misses some; the assay was immunoSEQ multiplex PCR. Clone size and V and J calls were adopted from that table, with D and trimming inferred from the DNA. The sample records about 180,000 clones, 70% to 80% being singletons. Donors sampled were nominally healthy, though unrecorded immune exposures were likely. Losses at the gene ends were 4 bases for V and 0 bases for J; bases not matched to a gene: 14. Germline assignment: CDR1 SEHNR and CDR2 FQNEAQ (reference sequence). The CDR3 sequence is 18 residues long.

The clonotype was recovered from an older woman in good health and CMV-seropositive. Sequencing was performed on PBMCs. The chain uses TRBV7-9 and TRBJ1-2; 7 bases match TRBD1. CDR3 residues: CASSSPVRQGLANYGYTF. CDR3 DNA sequence: TGTGCCAGCAGCTCGCCAGTAAGACAGGGCCTAGCTAACTATGGCTACACCTTC.